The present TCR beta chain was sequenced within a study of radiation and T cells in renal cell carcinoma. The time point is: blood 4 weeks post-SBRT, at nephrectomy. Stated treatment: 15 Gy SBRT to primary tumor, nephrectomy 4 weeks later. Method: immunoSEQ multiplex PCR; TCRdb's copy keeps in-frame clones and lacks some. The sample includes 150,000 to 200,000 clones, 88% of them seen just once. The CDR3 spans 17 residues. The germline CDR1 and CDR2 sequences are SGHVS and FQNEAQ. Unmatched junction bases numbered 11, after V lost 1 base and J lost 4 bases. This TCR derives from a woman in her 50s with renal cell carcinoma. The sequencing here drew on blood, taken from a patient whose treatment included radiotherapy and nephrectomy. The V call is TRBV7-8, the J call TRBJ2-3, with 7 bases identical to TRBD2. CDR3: CASSLVLSGGPPDTQYF. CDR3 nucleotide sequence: TGTGCCAGCAGCTTAGTCCTATCGGGGGGTCCCCCAGATACGCAGTATTTT.